This T cell receptor beta chain originates from a study of blood T cell repertoires in COVID-19. Study-wide background: The origin of the acute and convalescent COVID-19 samples was the United States, Italy and Spain.

CDR1 SGDLS and CDR2 YYNGEE come from the germline V gene. Trimming took 4 bases from V and 5 from J, leaving 22 bases between them. The CDR3 is 16 residues long. Per the study methods: Estimates of nucleated cell counts were drawn from the amplification of reference gene primers. Profiling relied on immunoSEQ multiplex PCR, and the TCRdb table lists in-frame clones only, not all of them. V and J calls and clone size are given by that table; D and trimming were obtained from the DNA. Here the sample spans approximately 180,000 clones, more than 80% being singletons. While infection was still active, Seattle patients were enrolled and then followed longitudinally.

The V call is TRBV9, the J call TRBJ2-7, with D possibly being TRBD1 (6 bases). The clonotype was recovered from a woman over 75 with COVID-19, enrolled during active disease. Sequenced: peripheral blood. The CDR3 region has the DNA TGTGCCAGCAGCCCGCGGACAGAACTGTTTTTCCACGAGCAGTACTTC. Translated, it gives CASSPRTELFFHEQYF.